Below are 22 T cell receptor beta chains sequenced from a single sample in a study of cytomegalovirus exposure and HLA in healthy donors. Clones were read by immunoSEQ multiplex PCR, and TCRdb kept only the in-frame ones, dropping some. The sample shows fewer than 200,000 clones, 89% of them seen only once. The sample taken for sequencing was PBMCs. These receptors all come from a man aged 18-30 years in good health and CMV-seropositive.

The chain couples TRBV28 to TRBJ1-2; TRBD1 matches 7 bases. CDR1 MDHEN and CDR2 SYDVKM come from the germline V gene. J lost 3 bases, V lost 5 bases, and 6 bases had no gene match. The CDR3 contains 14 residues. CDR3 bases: TGTGCCAGCAGTCGGCCCGGACAGGACTATGGCTACACCTTC. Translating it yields CASSRPGQDYGYTF.

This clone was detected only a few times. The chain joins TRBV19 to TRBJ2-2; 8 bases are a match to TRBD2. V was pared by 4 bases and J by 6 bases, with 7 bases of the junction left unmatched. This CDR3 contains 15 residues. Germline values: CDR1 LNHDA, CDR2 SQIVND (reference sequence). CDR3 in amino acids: CASSSGLALSGELFF. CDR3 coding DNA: TGTGCCAGTAGTAGTGGACTAGCCTTATCCGGGGAGCTGTTTTTT.

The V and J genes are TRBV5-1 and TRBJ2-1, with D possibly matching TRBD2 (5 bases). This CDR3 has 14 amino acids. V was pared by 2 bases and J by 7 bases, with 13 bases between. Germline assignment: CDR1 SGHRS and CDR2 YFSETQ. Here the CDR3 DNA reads TGCGCCAGCAGCTTAGCGGATGCAAAGAATGAGCAGTTCTTC. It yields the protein CASSLADAKNEQFF.

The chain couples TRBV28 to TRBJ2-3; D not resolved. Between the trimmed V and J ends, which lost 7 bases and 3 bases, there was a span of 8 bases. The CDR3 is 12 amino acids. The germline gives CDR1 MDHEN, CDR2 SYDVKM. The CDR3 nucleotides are TGTGCCAGCACGTCGGTGACAGATACGCAGTATTTT. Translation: CASTSVTDTQYF.

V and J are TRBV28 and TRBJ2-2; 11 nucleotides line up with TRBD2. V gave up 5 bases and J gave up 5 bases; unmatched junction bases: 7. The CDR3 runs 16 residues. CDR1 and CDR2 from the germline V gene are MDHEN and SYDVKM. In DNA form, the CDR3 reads TGTGCCAGCAGTGATAGCGGGAGGGCCGGGACCGGGGAGCTGTTTTTT. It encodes CASSDSGRAGTGELFF.

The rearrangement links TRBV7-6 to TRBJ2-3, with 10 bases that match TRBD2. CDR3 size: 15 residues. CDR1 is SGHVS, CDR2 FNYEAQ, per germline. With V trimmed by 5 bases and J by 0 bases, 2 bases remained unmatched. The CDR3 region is CASSMGLASTDTQYF. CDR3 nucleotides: TGTGCCAGCAGCATGGGACTAGCGAGCACAGATACGCAGTATTTT.

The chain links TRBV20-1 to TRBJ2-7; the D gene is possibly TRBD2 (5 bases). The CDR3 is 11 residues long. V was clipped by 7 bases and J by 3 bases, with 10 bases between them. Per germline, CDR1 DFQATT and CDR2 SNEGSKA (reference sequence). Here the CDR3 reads CSVGVDYEQYF. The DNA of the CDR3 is TGCAGTGTCGGGGTTGACTACGAGCAGTACTTC.

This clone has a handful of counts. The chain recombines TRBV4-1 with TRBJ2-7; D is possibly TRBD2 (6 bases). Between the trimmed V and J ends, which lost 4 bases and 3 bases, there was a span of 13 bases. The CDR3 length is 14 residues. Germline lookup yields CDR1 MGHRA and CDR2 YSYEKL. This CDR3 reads CASSLRVRGYEQYF. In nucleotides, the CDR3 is TGCGCCAGCAGCCTCCGGGTGCGGGGCTACGAGCAGTACTTC.

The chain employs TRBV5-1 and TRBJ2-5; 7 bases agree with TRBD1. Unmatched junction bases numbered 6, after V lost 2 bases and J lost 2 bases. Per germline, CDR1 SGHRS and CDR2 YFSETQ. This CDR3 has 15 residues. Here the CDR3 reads CASSFTGARQETQYF. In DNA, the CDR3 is TGCGCCAGCAGCTTCACAGGGGCGAGGCAAGAGACCCAGTACTTC.

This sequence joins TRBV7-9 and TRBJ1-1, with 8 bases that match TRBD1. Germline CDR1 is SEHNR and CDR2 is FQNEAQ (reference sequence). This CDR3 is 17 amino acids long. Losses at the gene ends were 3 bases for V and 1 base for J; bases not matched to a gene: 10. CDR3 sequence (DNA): TGTGCCAGCAGCTTCGGAGGGACAGGACTTTCGAACACTGAAGCTTTCTTT. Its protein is CASSFGGTGLSNTEAFF.

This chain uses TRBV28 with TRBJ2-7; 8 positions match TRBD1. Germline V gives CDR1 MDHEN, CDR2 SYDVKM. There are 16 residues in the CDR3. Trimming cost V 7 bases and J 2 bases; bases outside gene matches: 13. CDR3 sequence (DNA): TGTGCCAGCACCGGGGCGTACAGGGGGATAGCCTACGAGCAGTACTTC. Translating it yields CASTGAYRGIAYEQYF.

DNA of the CDR3: TGCGCCAGCAGCCCCCAACCGACTAGCGGGAGAGGAGAGACCCAGTACTTC. Its protein is CASSPQPTSGRGETQYF. This chain connects TRBV4-1 to TRBJ2-5; 12 bases align to TRBD2. The CDR3 runs to 17 residues. V shed 4 bases, J shed 4 bases, and the junction held 10 bases outside the gene matches. Germline-derived CDR1 and CDR2 are MGHRA and YSYEKL.

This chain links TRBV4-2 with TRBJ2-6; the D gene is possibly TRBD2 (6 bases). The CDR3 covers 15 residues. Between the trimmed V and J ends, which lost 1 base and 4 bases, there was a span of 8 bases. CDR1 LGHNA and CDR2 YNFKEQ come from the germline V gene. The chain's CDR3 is CASSQAGDGANVLTF. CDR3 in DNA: TGTGCCAGCAGCCAAGCGGGGGACGGGGCCAACGTCCTGACTTTC.

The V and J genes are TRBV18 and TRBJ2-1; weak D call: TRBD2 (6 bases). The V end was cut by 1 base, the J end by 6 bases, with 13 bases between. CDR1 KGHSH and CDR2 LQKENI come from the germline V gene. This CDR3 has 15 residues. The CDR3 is CASSPRLASSNEQFF. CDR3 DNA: TGTGCCAGCTCACCACGCCTAGCGAGCTCCAATGAGCAGTTCTTC.

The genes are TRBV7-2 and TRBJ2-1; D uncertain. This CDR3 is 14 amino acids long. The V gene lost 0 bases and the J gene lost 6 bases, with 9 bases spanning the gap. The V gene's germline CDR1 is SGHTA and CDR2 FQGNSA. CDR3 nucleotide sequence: TGTGCCAGCAGCTTAGCGCGGAGTCGCAATGAGCAGTTCTTC. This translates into CASSLARSRNEQFF.

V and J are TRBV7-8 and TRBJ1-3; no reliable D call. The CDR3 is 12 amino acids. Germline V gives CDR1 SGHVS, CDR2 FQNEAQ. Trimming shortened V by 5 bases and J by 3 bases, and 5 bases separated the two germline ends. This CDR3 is CASSGGGNTIYF. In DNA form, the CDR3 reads TGTGCCAGCAGCGGAGGTGGAAACACCATATATTTT.

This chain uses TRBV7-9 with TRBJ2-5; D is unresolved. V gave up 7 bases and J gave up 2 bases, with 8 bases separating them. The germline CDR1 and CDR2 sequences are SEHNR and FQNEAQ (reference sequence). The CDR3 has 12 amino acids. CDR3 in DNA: TGTGCCAGCACCAAGAGGCAAGAGACCCAGTACTTC. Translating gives CASTKRQETQYF. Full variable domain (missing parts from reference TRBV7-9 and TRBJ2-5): DTGVSQNPRHKITKRGQNVTFRCDPISEHNRLYWYRQTLGQGPEFLTYFQNEAQLEKSRLLSDRFSAERPKGSFSTLEIQRTEQGDSAMYLCASTKRQETQYFGPGTRLLVL.

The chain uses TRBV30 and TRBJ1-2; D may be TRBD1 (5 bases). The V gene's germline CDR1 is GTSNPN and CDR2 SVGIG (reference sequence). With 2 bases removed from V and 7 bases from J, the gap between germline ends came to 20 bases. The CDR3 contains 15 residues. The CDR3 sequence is CAWSLGQGEISGYTF. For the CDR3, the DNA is TGTGCCTGGAGTCTAGGGCAGGGTGAGATCTCTGGCTACACCTTC.

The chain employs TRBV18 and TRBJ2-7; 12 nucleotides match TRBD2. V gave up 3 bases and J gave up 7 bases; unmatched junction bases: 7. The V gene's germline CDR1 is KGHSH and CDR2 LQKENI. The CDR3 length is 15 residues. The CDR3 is CASSPRLAGEGEQYF. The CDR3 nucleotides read TGTGCCAGCTCACCGAGACTAGCGGGAGAAGGAGAGCAGTACTTC.

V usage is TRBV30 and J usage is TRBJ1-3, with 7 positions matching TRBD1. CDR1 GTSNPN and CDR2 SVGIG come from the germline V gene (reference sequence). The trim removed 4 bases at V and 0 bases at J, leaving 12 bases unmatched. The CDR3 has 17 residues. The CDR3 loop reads CAWTTDRTSNSGNTIYF. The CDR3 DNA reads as TGTGCCTGGACTACGGACAGGACCTCAAACTCTGGAAACACCATATATTTT. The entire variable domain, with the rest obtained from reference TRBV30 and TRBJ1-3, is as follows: SQTIHQWPATLVQPVGSPLSLECTVEGTSNPNLYWYRQAAGRGLQLLFYSVGIGQISSEVPQNLSASRPQDRQFILSSKKLLLSDSGFYLCAWTTDRTSNSGNTIYFGEGSWLTVV.

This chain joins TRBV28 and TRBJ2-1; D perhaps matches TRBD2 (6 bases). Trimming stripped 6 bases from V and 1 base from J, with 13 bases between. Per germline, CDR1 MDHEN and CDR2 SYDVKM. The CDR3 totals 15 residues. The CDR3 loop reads CASRLRERSYNEQFF. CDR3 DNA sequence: TGTGCCAGCAGGTTACGGGAGAGGTCCTACAATGAGCAGTTCTTC. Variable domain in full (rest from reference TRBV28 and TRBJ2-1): DVKVTQSSRYLVKRTGEKVFLECVQDMDHENMFWYRQDPGLGLRLIYFSYDVKMKEKGDIPEGYSVSREKKERFSLILESASTNQTSMYLCASRLRERSYNEQFFGPGTRLTVL.

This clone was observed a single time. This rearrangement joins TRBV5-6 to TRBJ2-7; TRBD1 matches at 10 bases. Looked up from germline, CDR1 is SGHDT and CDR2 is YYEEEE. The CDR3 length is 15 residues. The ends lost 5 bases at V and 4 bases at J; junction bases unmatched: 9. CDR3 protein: CASSSRRTGGYEQYF. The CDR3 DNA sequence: TGTGCCAGCAGTTCCCGAAGGACAGGGGGATACGAGCAGTACTTC.